This T cell receptor beta chain was sequenced for a study of radiation and T cells in renal cell carcinoma (dated by TCRdb to between 2020 and 2021). About the study as a whole: A total of 53 samples underwent TCR beta sequencing, made up of roughly 26 tumors and some 27 peripheral blood samples. Across all 50 or so samples, 4,016,671 unique CDR3 nucleotide sequences, encoding about 2,700,000 unique CDR3 amino acid sequences, were identified. The final blood draw was performed at 4 weeks after radiation, at the same time as nephrectomy. The study at large found these results: An increase in top tumor clonotypes in blood was observed from baseline to 2 weeks post-radiation, followed by contraction by 4 weeks, which was taken to suggest transient expansion of tumor-resident clones. Dynamics of the blood repertoire were not tracked past 4 weeks after treatment. Effects of radiation dose or scheduling on the TCR repertoire could not be addressed with the single-armed trial design. Because pretreatment tumor biopsies were not available, the baseline intratumoral presence of clonotypes could not be determined.

Comments on this clone: Its antigen has not been determined. No per-base quality is available; no much larger clone lies one base away.

TCR beta libraries were generated from genomic DNA with the immunoSEQ kit, following the manufacturer's recommendations. To prepare the libraries, a first multiplex PCR with proprietary primers was run, followed by a second PCR that added unique barcodes, and a bead cleanup was done after each round. A positive control reaction and a negative control reaction, both provided in the kit, were run with every batch of samples. The final libraries underwent checking on an Agilent 4200 TapeStation D1000 ScreenTape, volumetric pooling, and quantification by qPCR. Sequencing was performed on an Illumina NextSeq500 with a MidOutput 150-cycle cartridge, and 156 Read1 and 15 Index1 cycles were run with kit custom primers. The pooled library was loaded at 1.0 pM, and about 20% PhiX control was spiked in. On the authors' methods: Vendor-processed data were analyzed in R, and a clonotype was defined as all T cells sharing the same CDR3 nucleotide sequence. For clone abundance analyses, frequencies were normalized to the 10,000 most abundant clones per sample. Public T cell clones, which averaged fewer than five per sample, were removed prior to analysis. Tumor-enriched clonotypes and baseline blood-enriched clonotypes were defined as those with an abundance difference of at least 32-fold between compartments. Clonotypes expanded or contracted between blood time points were identified with a beta-binomial differential abundance model. The Baroni-Urbani and Buser coefficient was used to measure tumor-blood repertoire similarity, and groups were compared with two-tailed Wilcoxon tests in R. TCRdb's version of the immuneACCESS table is confined to in-frame rearrangements and falls short of the full clone set. An unresolved V gene accounts for under half of the shortfall where checked; the remainder is of unknown origin. D and trimming come from the DNA, and the V and J calls and clone size come from that table. This sample comprises 130,000 to 150,000 clones, about 88% of them detected only once. The leading ten clones occupy about 17% of the sample.

Taken with the paper, the label for time point translates to: blood 4 weeks post-SBRT, at nephrectomy. In the paper's terms, the treatment or condition label means: 15 Gy SBRT to primary tumor, nephrectomy 4 weeks later. The samples were drawn from a clinical trial, where primary renal cell carcinomas were treated with 15 Gy of stereotactic body radiation therapy and then removed by nephrectomy 4 weeks afterward. Serial peripheral blood from radiation-treated patients was sampled at baseline, 2 weeks and 4 weeks after SBRT to track tumor-enriched clonotypes. All patients had renal cell carcinoma with clear cell pathology. The QIAamp DNA Blood Mini Kit (Qiagen) was used to prepare genomic DNA for TCR sequencing. The analyses included just those samples that passed every quality control check. Taken from cysteine to phenylalanine, the CDR3 has 13 residues. Only the CDR3 portion is preserved as DNA: 39 bases, with reading frame beginning at the first base. The trim is 5 bases for V and 8 bases for J, with a gap of 16 bases between the germline ends. The germline V gene specifies SGHDT as CDR1 and YYEEEE as CDR2.

This TCR derives from a woman aged 45-60 years with renal cell carcinoma. The rearrangement combines TRBV5-6 with TRBJ1-2; the best D guess is TRBD1, with 6 bases matching. The input for sequencing was blood, taken from a patient whose treatment included radiotherapy and nephrectomy. The sequenced DNA: TGTGCCAGCAGATCGATACAGGGCTGGGGCTACACCTTC. The translation is CASRSIQGWGYTF.